This record looks at one T cell receptor beta chain sequence and its context. Only CD45RO-negative cells positively selected for CCR7 counted as naive CD8 cells, so terminally differentiated effector memory CD45RA+ cells were excluded. Adults of Caucasian background living in Nashville, Tennessee made up all donors. The germline gives CDR1 WNHNN, CDR2 SYGVQD (reference sequence). Deletions cut 5 bases from V and 4 bases from J, with 0 bases between. The CDR3 is made up of 11 amino acids. The entry originates in a study of shared clonotypes between healthy human individuals. In the study overall: There were three CD4 naive, three CD4 memory, two CD8 naive and one CD8 memory plates per donor.

The deep-level immunoSEQ assay was used. Generated by immunoSEQ multiplex PCR, the TCRdb table keeps only in-frame clones and is missing some. Of about 2 million clones detected, approximately 94% appear once; the ten largest clones hold 0.9% to 1.5%. The material sequenced was naive CD8+ T cells sorted from blood. This clonotype was sampled from a man between 18 and 29 years old in good health. J is TRBJ1-6 and V is TRBV10-1; D is unresolved. The CDR3 is CASSYNSPLHF. In DNA form, the CDR3 reads TGCGCCAGCAGTTATAATTCACCCCTCCACTTT.